This T cell receptor (beta chain) was identified during a study of cytomegalovirus exposure and HLA in healthy donors. Study findings and constraints: In vitro assays verified that a few CMV-associated chains recognized CMV antigens specifically. Roughly uniform depth of sequencing across donors was assumed in presence/absence analyses.

Turning to this clone: Its antigen is not identified.

CDR3 size: 15 residues. The V and J ends lost 3 bases and 4 bases, in that order; junction bases with no gene match: 10. Germline V gives CDR1 GTSNPN, CDR2 SVGIG (reference sequence). The primer mix had 60 Vbeta and 13 Jbeta primers. The table came from immunoSEQ multiplex PCR; TCRdb's copy has only in-frame clones and leaves some out. The sample lists roughly 190,000 clones, more than 75% occurring once. The receptor was derived from a woman younger than 30 in good health and CMV-seronegative. Sequenced sample: PBMCs. V is TRBV30 and J is TRBJ2-7, with 9 bases aligning to TRBD2. This CDR3 reads CAWRRSGLAGYEQYF. The CDR3 region has the DNA TGTGCCTGGAGACGCTCGGGACTAGCCGGGTACGAGCAGTACTTC.